These 20 T cell receptor beta chains were sequenced from one sample in a study of T and B cells in COVID-19 patients. Each TRB amplification used roughly 230-550 ng of genomic DNA from blood. BIOMED2 TRB-A/B primer pools were used in multiplex TRB PCR. MiXCR was run by TCRdb on the multiplex PCR reads, yielding one entry per CDR3 protein. Here the sample spans thousands of distinct CDR3 sequences, around 27% being singletons. The sequenced sample consisted of blood. The receptors here all came from a human donor with active COVID-19.

Judged by abundance, this clonotype is medium-sized. V gene TRBV6-5 combines with J gene TRBJ2-6; TRBD1 matches 7 bases. V gave up 6 bases and J gave up 0 bases; unmatched junction bases: 2. The CDR3 spans 15 residues. Looked up from germline, CDR1 is MNHEY and CDR2 is SVGAGI. The DNA for the CDR3 is TGTGCCAGCAGGGGACAGAGCTCTGGGGCCAACGTCCTGACTTTC. Residues: CASRGQSSGANVLTF.

By its share, this clonotype is medium-sized (0.01 to 0.1%). The rearrangement uses TRBV30 and TRBJ2-7, with 9 bases fitting TRBD1. The germline CDR1 and CDR2 sequences are GTSNPN and SVGIG (reference sequence). Trimming cost V 2 bases and J 6 bases; bases outside gene matches: 8. The CDR3 length is 14 residues. The CDR3 bases are TGTGCCTGGAGTTCCACGGGACAGGGAGCCGAGCAGTACTTC. Translated: CAWSSTGQGAEQYF.

The chain is built from TRBV24-1 and TRBJ2-2, with D possibly being TRBD1 (6 bases). V was shortened by 9 bases and J by 5 bases, with 12 bases between the two germline ends. The length of the CDR3 is 13 residues. Germline lookup yields CDR1 KGHDR and CDR2 SFDVKD. The CDR3: CATQTGLTGELFF. CDR3 coding DNA: TGTGCCACCCAGACAGGCCTAACCGGGGAGCTGTTTTTT.

This sequence joins TRBV7-9 and TRBJ2-5; TRBD2 matches at 10 bases. Germline CDR1 and CDR2: SEHNR and FQNEAQ (reference sequence). V shed 1 base and J 5 bases; nucleotides not matched to a gene: 7. The CDR3 is 16 residues long. CDR3 DNA: TGTGCCAGCAGCTTAGAAGCGGGAGGGCCGCGGGAGACCCAGTACTTC. Encoded protein: CASSLEAGGPRETQYF.

The chain has TRBV7-9 and TRBJ2-7, with TRBD2 identical over 13 bases. This CDR3 has 13 residues. Germline V lookup: CDR1 SEHNR, CDR2 FQNEAQ (reference sequence). V gave up 5 bases and J gave up 11 bases; unmatched junction bases: 6. The CDR3 spells CASSLPGLAGKYF. The CDR3 DNA reads as TGTGCCAGCAGCCTACCGGGACTAGCGGGAAAGTACTTC.

In its sample, this clonotype ranks as medium-sized. The gene calls are TRBV18 and TRBJ2-2; 11 bases are a match to TRBD2. Per the germline V gene, CDR1 is KGHSH and CDR2 is LQKENI. The ends lost 1 base at V and 4 bases at J; junction bases unmatched: 14. The CDR3 contains 20 residues. The CDR3 coding sequence is TGTGCCAGCTCACCACTAGATGTGGAACTAGCGGGAGATGTCACCGGGGAGCTGTTTTTT. It is translated as CASSPLDVELAGDVTGELFF.

On this clonotype itself: This may stem from a read error, because a much larger clone lies one nucleotide away. The chain recombines TRBV6-1 with TRBJ2-1; D call uncertain. V lost 6 bases and J lost 0, with 15 bases in between. The CDR3 has 16 residues. Per germline, CDR1 MNHNS and CDR2 SASEGT. This CDR3 is CASRTGSASSYNEQFF. The CDR3 nucleotides are TGTGCCAGCAGAACCGGGTCGGCGAGCTCCTACAATGAGCAGTTCTTC.

This chain joins TRBV19 and TRBJ1-1; D unresolved. The V gene lost 4 bases and the J gene lost 0 bases, with 6 bases spanning the gap. The length of the CDR3 is 13 residues. The germline V gene encodes CDR1 LNHDA and CDR2 SQIVND (reference sequence). Here the CDR3 reads CASSTQLNTEAFF. For the CDR3, the DNA is TGTGCCAGTAGTACACAACTGAACACTGAAGCTTTCTTT.

In its sample, this clonotype was seen many times. The genes are TRBV5-5 and TRBJ1-6; TRBD1 matches at 7 bases. Germline V gene data show CDR1 as SGHKS and CDR2 as YYEKEE (reference sequence). The CDR3 has 15 amino acids. Trimming cost V 3 bases and J 8 bases; bases outside gene matches: 8. The CDR3, as DNA: TGTGCCAGCAGCTCGTTGACAGGGCGTCATTCACCCCTCCACTTT. Translated, it gives CASSSLTGRHSPLHF.

This clonotype is judged medium-sized. J is TRBJ2-3 and V is TRBV15; TRBD2 aligns across 7 bases. CDR3 length: 15 amino acids. Germline V gene data show CDR1 as LNHNV and CDR2 as YYDKDF (reference sequence). The junction had 7 bases not matched to a gene; V was cut back by 5 bases and J by 2 bases. CDR3 loop: CATSAGERDTDTQYF. The CDR3 bases are TGTGCCACCAGCGCCGGGGAGCGGGACACAGATACGCAGTATTTT. Using reference TRBV15 and TRBJ2-3 for the parts outside the CDR3, the full variable domain is DAMVIQNPRYQVTQFGKPVTLSCSQTLNHNVMYWYQQKSSQAPKLLFHYYDKDFNNEADTPDNFQSRRPNTSFCFLDIRSPGLGDTAMYLCATSAGERDTDTQYFGPGTRLTVL.

By share of the sample, this clonotype is medium-sized (0.01 to 0.1%). The chain joins TRBV13 to TRBJ1-2; tentatively, D is TRBD1 (5 bases). Trimming left V 3 bases short and J 3 bases short, with 11 bases between. The CDR3 loop spans 14 amino acids. CDR1 PRHDT and CDR2 FYEKMQ come from the germline V gene (reference sequence). The CDR3 spells CASSFRDLDYGYTF. The CDR3, as DNA: TGTGCCAGCAGCTTCCGGGACTTAGACTATGGCTACACCTTC.

The chain carries TRBV5-6 and TRBJ1-2; D uncertain. V was shortened by 1 base and J by 4 bases, with 5 bases between the two germline ends. Germline values: CDR1 SGHDT, CDR2 YYEEEE. CDR3 size: 12 residues. CDR3 amino acids: CASSLRTYGYTF. The CDR3 DNA is TGTGCCAGCAGCTTGAGGACCTATGGCTACACCTTC.

In its sample, this clonotype ranks as medium-sized (0.01 to 0.1%). V is TRBV12-3 or TRBV12-4 and J is TRBJ2-5; TRBD2 matches 7 bases. This CDR3 spans 15 amino acids. The junction had 10 bases not matched to a gene; V was cut back by 5 bases and J by 4 bases. The CDR3 sequence: CASSGVSGNRETQYF. DNA of the CDR3: TGTGCCAGCAGTGGGGTCAGCGGGAACCGAGAGACCCAGTACTTC.

The chain carries TRBV14 and TRBJ2-5, with 7 bases aligning to TRBD1. CDR3 size: 15 residues. V shed 2 bases and J 5 bases; nucleotides not matched to a gene: 8. Looked up from germline, CDR1 is SGHDN and CDR2 is FVKESK. The CDR3: CASSQFQTGLETQYF. CDR3 DNA sequence: TGTGCCAGCAGCCAATTTCAGACAGGGTTGGAGACCCAGTACTTC.

In this sample, this clonotype turned up a few times. The V call is TRBV20-1, the J call TRBJ2-3; 9 nucleotides match TRBD1. This CDR3 is built from 15 residues. Per germline, CDR1 DFQATT and CDR2 SNEGSKA (reference sequence). After removal of 8 bases from V and 3 bases from J, the junction contained 12 bases not matched to a gene. CDR3 loop: CSSAQRQGVTDTQYF. CDR3 in DNA: TGCAGTTCCGCTCAACGACAGGGGGTTACAGATACGCAGTATTTT.

In this sample, this clonotype is medium-sized. The chain carries TRBV6-5 and TRBJ1-2; TRBD1 matches at 7 bases. V shed 6 bases and J 3 bases; nucleotides not matched to a gene: 7. Germline CDR1 is MNHEY and CDR2 is SVGAGI. The CDR3 contains 14 residues. The CDR3 DNA is TGTGCCAGCAGCAAGACAGGGACTGACTATGGCTACACCTTC. It encodes CASSKTGTDYGYTF.

By share, this clonotype counts as medium-sized. The V gene is TRBV5-5, the J gene TRBJ2-5, with 9 bases aligning to TRBD2. Losses at the gene ends were 1 base for V and 1 base for J; bases not matched to a gene: 5. The CDR3 totals 16 residues. Germline CDR1 and CDR2: SGHKS and YYEKEE (reference sequence). The CDR3 region has the DNA TGTGCCAGCAGCTTGACTGCGGGAGGGCCCCAAGAGACCCAGTACTTC. This sequence encodes CASSLTAGGPQETQYF.

This clonotype is classed as medium-sized. This chain uses TRBV18 with TRBJ2-5, with 11 bases that match TRBD2. The CDR3 has 16 amino acids. CDR1 is KGHSH, CDR2 LQKENI, per germline. V dropped 2 bases and J dropped 6; count of bases not matched to a gene: 8. The CDR3 DNA sequence: TGTGCCAGCTCACCAAGGCCCACTAGCGGGAGTCAGACCCAGTACTTC. This sequence encodes CASSPRPTSGSQTQYF.

There are many counts of this clonotype. The chain recombines TRBV15 with TRBJ1-5; 7 nucleotides agree with TRBD1. This CDR3 is 13 amino acids long. Trimming took 8 bases from V and 1 from J; bases not matched to a gene: 2. CDR1 and CDR2 from the germline V gene are LNHNV and YYDKDF (reference sequence). The chain's CDR3 is CATAQGSNQPQHF. The CDR3, as DNA: TGTGCCACCGCACAGGGGAGCAATCAGCCCCAGCATTTT.

The chain employs TRBV20-1 and TRBJ2-7, with TRBD2 as a possible D gene (5 bases). Trimming removed 3 bases from V and 6 bases from J, with 9 bases in between. This CDR3 has 11 amino acids. Looked up from germline, CDR1 is DFQATT and CDR2 is SNEGSKA (reference sequence). The CDR3 sequence is CSASSGFEQYF. The CDR3 DNA reads TGCAGTGCTAGTTCGGGGTTCGAGCAGTACTTC.